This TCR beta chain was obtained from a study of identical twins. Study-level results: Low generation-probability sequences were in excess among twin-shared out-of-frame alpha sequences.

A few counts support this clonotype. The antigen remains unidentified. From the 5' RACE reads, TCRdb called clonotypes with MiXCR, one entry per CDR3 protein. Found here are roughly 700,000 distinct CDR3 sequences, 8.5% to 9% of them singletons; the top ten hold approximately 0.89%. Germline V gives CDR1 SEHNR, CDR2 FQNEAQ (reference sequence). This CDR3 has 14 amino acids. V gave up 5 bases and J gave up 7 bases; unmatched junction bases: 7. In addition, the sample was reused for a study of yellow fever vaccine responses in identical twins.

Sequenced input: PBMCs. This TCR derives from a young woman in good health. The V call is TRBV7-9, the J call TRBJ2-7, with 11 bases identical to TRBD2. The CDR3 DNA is TGTGCCAGCAGCCCCCCGGGACTAGCGGCAGAGCAGTACTTC. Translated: CASSPPGLAAEQYF.